The 17 T cell receptor beta chains below were found in one sample sequenced in a study of T cell responses to AZD1222 COVID-19 vaccine. Using immunoSEQ multiplex PCR, the repertoire was profiled, and TCRdb retains in-frame clones only, with some absent. The sample lists 66,000 or so clones; roughly 87% were seen once. Material: peripheral blood, obtained on day 0 of AZD1222 vaccination. Receptor source: an adult in good health.

A single count supports this clone. J is TRBJ2-1 and V is TRBV14; the D gene is possibly TRBD1 (6 bases). CDR1 is SGHDN and CDR2 is FVKESK in the germline V gene. The V end lost 7 bases, the J end lost 0 bases, and 10 bases lay between the germline ends. The CDR3 runs 14 residues. CDR3 in DNA: TGTGCCAGCACTCAGACAGGCTCCTACAATGAGCAGTTCTTC. Its protein product is CASTQTGSYNEQFF.

The V and J genes are TRBV11-3 and TRBJ1-2, with D uncertain. V was trimmed by 1 base and J by 4 bases, leaving 10 bases between them. Germline V CDR1 and CDR2: SGHNT, YENEEA. The CDR3 is 14 residues long. In nucleotides, the CDR3 is TGTGCCAGCAGCTTAGGGTACAGTTCCTATGGCTACACCTTC. Amino acids: CASSLGYSSYGYTF.

A word on this clone: The sample contains more than one DNA sequence encoding this CDR3. The CDR3 spells CASSPLSSYNEQFF. The CDR3 DNA follows: TGTGCCAGCAGTCCCCTAAGCTCCTACAATGAGCAGTTCTTC. The rearrangement joins TRBV28 to TRBJ2-1; D gene ambiguous. CDR3 length equals 14 residues. Trimming left V 5 bases short and J 0 bases short, with 8 bases between. Germline V gene sequence: CDR1 MDHEN, CDR2 SYDVKM.

The chain is built from TRBV27 and TRBJ2-5; 7 nucleotides align to TRBD1. With V trimmed by 4 bases and J by 1 base, 6 bases remained unmatched. The CDR3 totals 15 residues. Germline loops: CDR1 MNHEY, CDR2 SMNVEV (reference sequence). The CDR3 protein is CASSSTQGSQETQYF. The CDR3 DNA sequence: TGTGCCAGCAGTTCTACACAGGGGTCCCAAGAGACCCAGTACTTC.

V usage is TRBV2 and J usage is TRBJ2-7; D is perhaps TRBD1 (6 bases). Trimming took off 6 bases at V and 3 bases at J, with 12 bases between the two ends. The CDR3 totals 13 residues. Germline CDR1 is SNHLY and CDR2 is FYNNEI. The CDR3, as DNA: TGTGCCAGCAGCCTCCGGACAGTCTACGAGCAGTACTTC. Translated, it gives CASSLRTVYEQYF. The full variable domain, rest sourced from reference TRBV2 and TRBJ2-7, is EPEVTQTPSHQVTQMGQEVILRCVPISNHLYFYWYRQILGQKVEFLVSFYNNEISEKSEIFDDQFSVERPDGSNFTLKIRSTKLEDSAMYFCASSLRTVYEQYFGPGTRLTVT.

The chain couples TRBV4-3 to TRBJ2-3, with 7 bases that match TRBD1. The J segment lost 4 bases and the V segment lost 3 bases, leaving 4 bases of the junction unmatched. There are 14 residues in the CDR3. Germline V gives CDR1 LGHNA, CDR2 YSLEER. The CDR3: CASSHRQGADTQYF. The CDR3 nucleotides are TGCGCCAGCAGCCACCGACAGGGCGCAGATACGCAGTATTTT.

A single count supports this clone. V usage is TRBV6-5 and J usage is TRBJ2-2; a possible D gene is TRBD1 (5 bases). The germline V and J ends were trimmed by 2 bases and 3 bases, with 10 bases remaining between them. The CDR3 runs 15 residues. Germline CDR1 MNHEY, CDR2 SVGAGI. The CDR3 DNA sequence: TGTGCCAGCAGTTACAGGCAGGGCTACACCGGGGAGCTGTTTTTT. Its protein product is CASSYRQGYTGELFF.

V usage is TRBV28 and J usage is TRBJ1-2, with TRBD1 matching over 10 bases. Germline V CDR1 and CDR2: MDHEN, SYDVKM. This CDR3 has 12 residues. The V gene end was trimmed by 3 bases and the J gene end by 11 bases; junction bases not matched to a gene: 3. CDR3 amino acids: CASSFKDRGYTF. The DNA for the CDR3 is TGTGCCAGCAGTTTCAAGGACAGGGGGTACACCTTC.

This clone was counted a single time. The rearrangement links TRBV10-3 to TRBJ2-2; 11 positions match TRBD2. This CDR3 contains 19 residues. With 4 bases clipped from V and 1 base from J, the junction kept 11 bases outside the gene matches. Germline V gives CDR1 ENHRY, CDR2 SYGVKD. Here the CDR3 reads CAISAQSGLAEENTGELFF. In nucleotides, the CDR3 is TGTGCCATCAGTGCACAATCGGGACTAGCGGAGGAGAACACCGGGGAGCTGTTTTTT.

The chain combines TRBV3-1 (or the pseudogene TRBV3-2) with TRBJ1-4; possible D gene TRBD1, 5 bases. CDR3 size: 17 residues. Germline V gives CDR1 LGHDT, CDR2 YNNKEL (reference sequence). V lost 2 bases and J 2 bases, leaving 15 bases between the germline ends. The CDR3 reads CASSQPLGRDTNEKLFF. The CDR3 region has the DNA TGTGCCAGCAGCCAACCTCTGGGACGGGATACTAATGAAAAACTGTTTTTT.

The chain links TRBV9 to TRBJ2-4; 7 nucleotides align to TRBD2. V lost 0 bases and J lost 1; bases outside the gene matches: 7. Germline CDR1 reads SGDLS; CDR2 reads YYNGEE. This CDR3 spans 17 amino acids. The CDR3 region is CASSVGLLASAKNIQYF. The DNA for the CDR3 is TGTGCCAGCAGCGTAGGGTTACTAGCGTCGGCCAAAAACATTCAGTACTTC.

This clone has a handful of counts. This chain links TRBV28 with TRBJ1-1, with a tentative D call TRBD1 (5 bases). The CDR3 extends over 18 amino acids. Germline values: CDR1 MDHEN, CDR2 SYDVKM. Trimming took off 1 base at V and 0 bases at J, with 18 bases between the two ends. This chain's CDR3 is CASSLFVSQGKMNTEAFF. The CDR3 nucleotides are TGTGCCAGCAGTTTATTTGTATCCCAGGGAAAGATGAACACTGAAGCTTTCTTT.

V usage is TRBV5-6 and J usage is TRBJ2-3; 10 nucleotides align to TRBD1. The V gene's germline CDR1 is SGHDT and CDR2 YYEEEE. V lost 4 bases and J lost 4; bases outside the gene matches: 6. The CDR3 is 15 amino acids. The CDR3 DNA reads as TGTGCCAGCAGCCAGGGACAGGGGTCACCAGATACGCAGTATTTT. This gives the protein CASSQGQGSPDTQYF.

Only a few counts were recorded for this clone. CDR3 DNA sequence: TGTGCCAGCAGTGAAGCAGGGCCGCCCACCTACGAGCAGTACTTC. The encoded protein is CASSEAGPPTYEQYF. The chain recombines TRBV6-1 with TRBJ2-7; D call uncertain. The CDR3 contains 15 residues. The V end lost 0 bases, the J end lost 2 bases, and 11 bases lay between the germline ends. Germline V gene sequence: CDR1 MNHNS, CDR2 SASEGT.

Only one count was recorded for this clone. The chain couples TRBV2 to TRBJ1-5; TRBD1 matches 7 bases. The CDR3 is 14 residues long. The V gene's germline CDR1 is SNHLY and CDR2 FYNNEI. V was pared by 6 bases and J by 6 bases, with 8 bases of the junction left unmatched. The CDR3: CASSGQEDGQPQHF. The CDR3 coding sequence is TGTGCCAGCAGCGGACAGGAGGATGGTCAGCCCCAGCATTTT. The full variable domain, with the rest looked up from reference TRBV2 and TRBJ1-5, is EPEVTQTPSHQVTQMGQEVILRCVPISNHLYFYWYRQILGQKVEFLVSFYNNEISEKSEIFDDQFSVERPDGSNFTLKIRSTKLEDSAMYFCASSGQEDGQPQHFGDGTRLSIL.

The chain links TRBV10-3 to TRBJ1-1, with TRBD1 matching over 9 bases. The CDR3 runs to 13 residues. Germline lookup yields CDR1 ENHRY and CDR2 SYGVKD. After removal of 9 bases from V and 4 bases from J, the junction contained 6 bases not matched to a gene. The CDR3 protein is CAMMDRGGTEAFF. The CDR3 region has the DNA TGTGCCATGATGGACAGGGGAGGCACTGAAGCTTTCTTT.

The rearrangement uses TRBV6-1 and TRBJ2-7, with D perhaps matching TRBD1 (7 bases). This CDR3 is 15 amino acids long. The V and J ends lost 0 bases and 4 bases respectively, with 13 bases between them. The germline CDR1 and CDR2 sequences are MNHNS and SASEGT. CDR3 DNA: TGTGCCAGCAGTGAAGCTGGGGGGACAGTTTACGAGCAGTACTTC. Protein: CASSEAGGTVYEQYF.